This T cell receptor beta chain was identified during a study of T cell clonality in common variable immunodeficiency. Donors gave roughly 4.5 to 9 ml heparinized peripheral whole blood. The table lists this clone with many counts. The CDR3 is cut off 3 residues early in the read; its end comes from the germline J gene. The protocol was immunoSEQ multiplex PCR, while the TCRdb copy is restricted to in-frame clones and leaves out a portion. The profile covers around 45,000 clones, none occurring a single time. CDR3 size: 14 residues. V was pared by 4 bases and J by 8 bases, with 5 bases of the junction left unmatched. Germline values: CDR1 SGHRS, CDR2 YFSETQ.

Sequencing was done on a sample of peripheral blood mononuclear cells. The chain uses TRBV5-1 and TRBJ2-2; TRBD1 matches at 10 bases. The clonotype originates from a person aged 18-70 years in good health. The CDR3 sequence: CASSPGTGVGELFF. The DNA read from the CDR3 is TGCGCCAGCAGCCCAGGGACAGGGGTTGGGGAG.